A selection of T cell receptor beta chains follows, all from one sample in a study of cytotoxic CD8 clonotypes in ibrutinib-treated CLL. Clones were read by immunoSEQ multiplex PCR, and TCRdb kept only the in-frame ones, dropping some. The repertoire holds approximately 350,000 clones, with 67% as singletons. Material: PBMCs, obtained after 36 months of ibrutinib treatment. Every receptor here comes from a human donor with chronic lymphocytic leukemia. CDR3s include the opening cysteine and the closing phenylalanine or tryptophan. D genes are given only for firm matches. Expanded clones get a size class; other rows say once, few or many, or leave the size out.

clone size,D gene,V gene,J gene,CDR3 DNA,CDR3 protein
few,NA,TRBV18,TRBJ2-7,TGTGCCAGCTCAGAGGGAGGTTCCTACGAGCAGTACTTC,CASSEGGSYEQYF
NA,NA,TRBV4-1,TRBJ1-1,TGCGCCAGCAGCCAGGGAGAAGGAGGAGACACTGAAGCTTTCTTT,CASSQGEGGDTEAFF
NA,TRBD1,TRBV10-2,TRBJ2-1,TGCGCCAGCAGTGTAGTGTGGTGGGGCCCGGGGTCAGGGGGCGCGGGTGAGCAGTTCTTC,CASSVVWWGPGSGGAGEQFF
NA,TRBD2,TRBV4-2,TRBJ2-7,TGTGCCAGCAGCCAAGTCCCGGGTAGCGGGTCCTACGAGCAGTACTTC,CASSQVPGSGSYEQYF
NA,NA,TRBV5-1,TRBJ2-1,TGCGCCAGCAGCGAGGAACAGGGAATTTGGGACAATGAGCAGTTCTTC,CASSEEQGIWDNEQFF
NA,NA,TRBV10-3,TRBJ1-5,TGTGCCATCAGTGAGTCCGTAGGCAGGGTGAGAAATCAGCCCCAGCATTTT,CAISESVGRVRNQPQHF
NA,NA,TRBV10-3,TRBJ2-3,TGTGCCATCACTGTGGACCAGGCCAGCACAGATACGCAGTATTTT,CAITVDQASTDTQYF
NA,NA,TRBV7-2,TRBJ2-2,TGTGCCAGCAGCTGGAACACCGGGGAGCTGTTTTTT,CASSWNTGELFF
few,TRBD1,TRBV4-3,TRBJ1-5,TGCGCCAGCAGCCAAGATTGGACAGGGGGCGATCAGCCCCAGCATTTT,CASSQDWTGGDQPQHF
NA,NA,TRBV5-1,TRBJ1-3,TGCGCCAGCAGCTTGGGAGGGACCTCTGGAAACACCATATATTTT,CASSLGGTSGNTIYF
NA,NA,TRBV10-2,TRBJ2-3,TGCGCCAGCCGTCTTACTCTCACAGATACGCAGTATTTT,CASRLTLTDTQYF
NA,TRBD2,TRBV19,TRBJ2-3,TGTGCCAGTAGGCCTATGCCGGGACTAGCGGCAACAGATACGCAGTATTTT,CASRPMPGLAATDTQYF
NA,NA,TRBV18,TRBJ2-7,TGTGCCAGCTCACCACGGGGGGGCTTAAGCTCCTACGAGCAGTACTTC,CASSPRGGLSSYEQYF
NA,TRBD1,TRBV28,TRBJ2-6,TGTGCCAGCAGCAAGGGACAGGCCCTCTCTGGGGCCAACGTCCTGACTTTC,CASSKGQALSGANVLTF
NA,NA,TRBV7-8,TRBJ2-7,TGTGCCAGCAGCCAGACCAGGGGCTACTACGAGCAGTACTTC,CASSQTRGYYEQYF
NA,TRBD2,TRBV29-1,TRBJ2-3,TGCAGCGTTCCCCCCCCTAGCGGGGGTTCGGATACGCAGTATTTT,CSVPPPSGGSDTQYF
NA,NA,TRBV7-9,TRBJ1-3,TGTGCCAGCAGCTTAAATCCCTCCTCTGGAAACACCATATATTTT,CASSLNPSSGNTIYF
NA,NA,TRBV5-1,TRBJ2-3,TGCGCCAGCAGCTTGGAGCCGGTCGGGGATACGCAGTATTTT,CASSLEPVGDTQYF
NA,NA,TRBV28,TRBJ1-1,TGTGCCAGCAGCCGGGGGTTGGAAGCTTTCTTT,CASSRGLEAFF
NA,NA,TRBV19,TRBJ2-2,TGTGCCGTTAAATCCAACAGGGCCGCGAACACCGGGGAGCTGTTTTTT,CAVKSNRAANTGELFF
few,NA,TRBV27,TRBJ2-2,TGTGCCAGCAGTTTCCAGACAGCAAGGGACGGAAAAGGGGAGCTGTTTTTT,CASSFQTARDGKGELFF
few,NA,TRBV5-1,TRBJ2-5,TGCGCCAGCAGCTTGTTGGGAGAGACCCAGTACTTC,CASSLLGETQYF
NA,NA,TRBV18,TRBJ2-7,TGTGCCAGCTCACCTCCGGGACAGCGGGTCTACGAGCAGTACTTC,CASSPPGQRVYEQYF
NA,TRBD2,TRBV7-2,TRBJ2-3,TGTGCCAGCAGCTTAGCACTAGCGGGAACGCAGTATTTT,CASSLALAGTQYF
NA,TRBD2,TRBV15,TRBJ2-3,TGTGCCACCAGCAGGAAGACCAGCGGGAGGTTTCCCACAGATACGCAGTATTTT,CATSRKTSGRFPTDTQYF
NA,NA,TRBV13,TRBJ1-6,TGTGCCAGCAGCTCCCATACCCCGTCACAGTCCACCCTCCACTTT,CASSSHTPSQSTLHF
NA,NA,TRBV6-5,TRBJ2-3,TGTGCCAGCAGTTACTCGATACGGGTTGGCACAGATACGCAGTATTTT,CASSYSIRVGTDTQYF
NA,TRBD2,TRBV6-1,TRBJ2-7,TGTGCCAGCAGTGAAGTTGCTAGCGGGTTCGGGGAGTACTTC,CASSEVASGFGEYF
few,NA,TRBV6-1,TRBJ2-7,TGTGCCAGCATCCGGACGCTGGGGGGAGTTTACGAGCAGTACTTC,CASIRTLGGVYEQYF
NA,TRBD2,TRBV6-1,TRBJ2-7,TGTGCCAGCAGTTTGGGGGGGTTCGAGCAGTACTTC,CASSLGGFEQYF
NA,NA,TRBV28,TRBJ2-7,TGTGCCAGCAGCCCCACCCGGGCAGGAAACTACGAGCAGTACTTC,CASSPTRAGNYEQYF
few,TRBD2,TRBV9,TRBJ2-1,TGTGCCAGCAGCCAAGAGGGAACTAGCGGGAGCAATGAGCAGTTCTTC,CASSQEGTSGSNEQFF
once,NA,TRBV7-3,TRBJ2-2,TGTGCCAGCAGCTACGACAGGGGGGAGCTGTTTTTT,CASSYDRGELFF
NA,NA,TRBV9,TRBJ2-1,TGTGCCAGCAGCGTAGGCCTGGGCTCCTACAATGAGCAGTTCTTC,CASSVGLGSYNEQFF
few,NA,TRBV5-1,TRBJ2-5,TGCGCCAGCAGCTTGGTCGGGGTACTCGAGACCCAGTACTTC,CASSLVGVLETQYF
NA,NA,TRBV13,TRBJ2-5,TGTGCCAGCAGCTCCGAGGGAGATCAAGAGACCCAGTACTTC,CASSSEGDQETQYF
NA,NA,TRBV7-3,TRBJ2-1,TGTGCCAGCAGCCGGTCACTCATGAATGAGCAGTTCTTC,CASSRSLMNEQFF
few,NA,TRBV11-3,TRBJ2-1,TGTGCCAGCAGCCCGATAAGGGGGGGCTCCTACAATGAGCAGTTCTTC,CASSPIRGGSYNEQFF
NA,TRBD1,TRBV6-1,TRBJ1-3,TGTGCCAGCAGTACACAGGGGGCGTATGGAAACACCATATATTTT,CASSTQGAYGNTIYF
NA,NA,TRBV6-5,TRBJ1-2,TGTGCCAGCAGTTACTTCGGCTCGGGGGGCAATGGCTACACCTTC,CASSYFGSGGNGYTF
few,NA,TRBV7-2,TRBJ1-1,TGTGCCAGCAGCTTTAAACGGGGCGCTGAAGCTTTCTTT,CASSFKRGAEAFF
NA,TRBD1,TRBV6-6,TRBJ1-1,TGTGCCAGCAGTTTGAATTACAGGGGGCCCTACACTGAAGCTTTCTTT,CASSLNYRGPYTEAFF
NA,NA,TRBV19,TRBJ1-1,TGTGCCAGTAGTATAGCAGTGAACACTGAAGCTTTCTTT,CASSIAVNTEAFF
few,TRBD2,TRBV7-3,TRBJ2-5,TGTGCCAGCAGCCGACTAGCGGGGGCTCAAGAGACCCAGTACTTC,CASSRLAGAQETQYF
few,NA,TRBV6-6,TRBJ1-2,TGTGCCAGCAGTTCGGGCAGCTATGGCTACACCTTC,CASSSGSYGYTF
NA,NA,TRBV27,TRBJ1-2,TGTGCCAGCAGTTCCGGGTACCGTAATAGGCTATATGGCTACACCTTC,CASSSGYRNRLYGYTF
NA,TRBD1,TRBV6-1,TRBJ2-7,TGTGCCACCCGGGACAGCAGCTCCTACGAGCAGTACTTC,CATRDSSSYEQYF
NA,NA,TRBV27,TRBJ2-7,TGTGCCAGCAGTTTAGGGAGTAACTACGAGCAGTACTTC,CASSLGSNYEQYF
few,NA,TRBV27,TRBJ1-4,TGTGCCAGCAGCCCATTGAGGGGGGAAAAACTGTTTTTT,CASSPLRGEKLFF
few,TRBD1,TRBV7-8,TRBJ1-5,TGTGCCAGCAGCTTAGGACGGGACAGGGGATATCAGCCCCAGCATTTT,CASSLGRDRGYQPQHF
NA,NA,TRBV6-5,TRBJ2-7,TGTGCCAGCAGTTTCCGGGACGGGGCCTACGAGCAGTACTTC,CASSFRDGAYEQYF
few,NA,TRBV28,TRBJ1-1,TGTGCCAGCAGTGCCCAGGGAGAAGCTTTCTTT,CASSAQGEAFF
NA,NA,TRBV13,TRBJ1-5,TGTGCCAGCAGCCTCGCCGGGGGGGCTTATAGCAATCAGCCCCAGCATTTT,CASSLAGGAYSNQPQHF
NA,TRBD2,TRBV7-3,TRBJ2-7,TGTGCCAGCAGCTTATTTCCAGCGGGGAGCCAATACGAGCAGTACTTC,CASSLFPAGSQYEQYF
NA,NA,TRBV7-2,TRBJ2-7,TGTGCCAGCACCCTAGCGCCAAGCTCCTACGAGCAGTACTTC,CASTLAPSSYEQYF
NA,TRBD1,TRBV7-2,TRBJ1-2,TGTGCCAGCAGCTTAACGGGACAGATCTATGGCTACACCTTC,CASSLTGQIYGYTF
NA,TRBD1,TRBV9,TRBJ1-2,TGTGCCAGCAGCGTTGGGACAGAGGCTAACTATGGCTACACCTTC,CASSVGTEANYGYTF
few,TRBD1,TRBV29-1,TRBJ1-6,TGCAGCGTCGTAACAGACAGGGGTTCACCCCTCCACTTT,CSVVTDRGSPLHF
NA,NA,TRBV7-8,TRBJ2-2,TGTGCCAGCAGCTTCGGCCACACCGGGGAGCTGTTTTTT,CASSFGHTGELFF